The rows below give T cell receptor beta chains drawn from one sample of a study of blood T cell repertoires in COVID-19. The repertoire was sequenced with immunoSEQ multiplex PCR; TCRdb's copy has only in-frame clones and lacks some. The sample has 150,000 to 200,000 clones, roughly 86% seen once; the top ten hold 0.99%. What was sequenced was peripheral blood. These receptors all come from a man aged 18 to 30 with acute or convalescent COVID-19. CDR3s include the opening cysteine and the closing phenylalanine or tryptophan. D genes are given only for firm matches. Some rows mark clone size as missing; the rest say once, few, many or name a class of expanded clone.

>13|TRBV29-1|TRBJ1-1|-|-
CSVAGQMNTEAFF
TGCAGCGTGGCAGGACAGATGAACACTGAAGCTTTCTTT
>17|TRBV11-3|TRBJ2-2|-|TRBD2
CASSFQASGTNTGELFF
TGTGCCAGCAGCTTCCAGGCTAGCGGAACGAACACCGGGGAGCTGTTTTTT
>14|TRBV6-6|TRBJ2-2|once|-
CASSKGGNTGELFF
TGTGCCAGCAGTAAAGGGGGGAACACCGGGGAGCTGTTTTTT
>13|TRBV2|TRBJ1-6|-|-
CASTPGRNSPLHF
TGTGCCAGCACCCCCGGGAGGAATTCACCCCTCCACTTT
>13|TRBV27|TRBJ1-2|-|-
CASGRTSDYGYTF
TGTGCCAGCGGGAGGACTTCCGATTATGGCTACACCTTC
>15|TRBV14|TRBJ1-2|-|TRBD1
CASSQHGGTGLGYTF
TGTGCCAGCAGCCAACACGGAGGGACAGGGTTGGGCTACACCTTC
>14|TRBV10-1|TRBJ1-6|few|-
CASSESIRGSPLHF
TGCGCCAGCAGTGAGTCGATAAGAGGATCACCCCTCCACTTT
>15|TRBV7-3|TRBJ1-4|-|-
CASSLRRATNEKLFF
TGTGCCAGCAGCTTAAGGAGAGCAACTAATGAAAAACTGTTTTTT
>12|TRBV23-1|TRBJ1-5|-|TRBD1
CASPPWGRGDSF
TGCGCCAGCCCACCGTGGGGCAGGGGGGACTCTTTT
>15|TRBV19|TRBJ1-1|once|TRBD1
CASSDQGASYTEAFF
TGTGCCAGTAGTGATCAGGGGGCCAGTTACACTGAAGCTTTCTTT
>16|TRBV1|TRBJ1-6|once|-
CTSSHPRQGNNSPLHF
TGCACCAGCAGCCACCCAAGGCAGGGCAATAATTCACCCCTCCACTTT